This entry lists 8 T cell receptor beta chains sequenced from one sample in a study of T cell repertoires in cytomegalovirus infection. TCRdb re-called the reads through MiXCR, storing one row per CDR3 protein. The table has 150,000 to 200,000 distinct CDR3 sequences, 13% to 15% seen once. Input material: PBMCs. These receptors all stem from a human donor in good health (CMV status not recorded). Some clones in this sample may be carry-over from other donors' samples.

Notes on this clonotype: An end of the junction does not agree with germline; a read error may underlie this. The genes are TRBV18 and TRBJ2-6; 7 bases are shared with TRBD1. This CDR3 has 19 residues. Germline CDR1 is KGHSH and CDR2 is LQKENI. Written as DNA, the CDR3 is TGTGCCAGCTCACCCTTTCCCGGGACAGTTGTCTCTGGGGCCAAAGTCCTGACTTTC. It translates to CASSPFPGTVVSGAKVLTF. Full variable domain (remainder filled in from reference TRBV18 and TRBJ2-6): NAGVMQNPRHLVRRRGQEARLRCSPMKGHSHVYWYRQLPEEGLKFMVYLQKENIIDESGMPKERFSAEFPKEGPSILRIQQVVRGDSAAYFCASSPFPGTVVSGAKVLTFGAGSRLTVL.

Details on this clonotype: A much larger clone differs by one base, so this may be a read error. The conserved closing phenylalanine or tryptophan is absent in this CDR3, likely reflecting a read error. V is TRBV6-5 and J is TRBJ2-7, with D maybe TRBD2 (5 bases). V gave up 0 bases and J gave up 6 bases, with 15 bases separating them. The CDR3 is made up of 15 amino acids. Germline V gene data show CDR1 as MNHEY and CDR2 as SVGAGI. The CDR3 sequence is CASSYSKGRGAEQYL. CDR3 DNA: TGTGCCAGCAGTTACTCAAAAGGGAGAGGTGCCGAGCAGTACCTC.

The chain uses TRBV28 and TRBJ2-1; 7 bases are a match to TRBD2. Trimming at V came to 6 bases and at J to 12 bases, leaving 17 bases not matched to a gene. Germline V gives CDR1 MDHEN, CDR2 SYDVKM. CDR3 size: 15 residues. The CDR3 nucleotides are TGTGCCAGCAGCCCTCTAGCGGACCCTTCGACGGGGCAGTTCTTC. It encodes CASSPLADPSTGQFF. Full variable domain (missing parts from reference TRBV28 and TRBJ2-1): DVKVTQSSRYLVKRTGEKVFLECVQDMDHENMFWYRQDPGLGLRLIYFSYDVKMKEKGDIPEGYSVSREKKERFSLILESASTNQTSMYLCASSPLADPSTGQFFGPGTRLTVL.

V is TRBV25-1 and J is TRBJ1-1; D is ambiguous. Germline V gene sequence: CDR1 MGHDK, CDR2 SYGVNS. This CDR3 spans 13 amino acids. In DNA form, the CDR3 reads TGTGCGACCAGCCTCTCGCCCGGCACTGAAGCTTTCTTT. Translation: CATSLSPGTEAFF.

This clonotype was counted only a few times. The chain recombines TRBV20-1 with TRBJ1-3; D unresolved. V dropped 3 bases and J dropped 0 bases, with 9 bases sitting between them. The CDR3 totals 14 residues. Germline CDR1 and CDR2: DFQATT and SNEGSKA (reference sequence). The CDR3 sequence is CSARDRISGNTIYF. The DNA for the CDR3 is TGCAGTGCTAGGGACCGTATCTCTGGAAACACCATATATTTT.

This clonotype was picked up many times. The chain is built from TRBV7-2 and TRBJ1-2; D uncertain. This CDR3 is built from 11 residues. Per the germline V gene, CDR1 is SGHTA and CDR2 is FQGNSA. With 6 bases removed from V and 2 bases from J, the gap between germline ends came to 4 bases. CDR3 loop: CASRTNYGYTF. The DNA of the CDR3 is TGTGCCAGCAGGACGAACTATGGCTACACCTTC.

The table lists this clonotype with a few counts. Here the CDR3 reads CASSSGPSGNTEAFF. The CDR3 DNA follows: TGTGCCAGCAGTTCGGGGCCGAGCGGGAACACTGAAGCTTTCTTT. This chain links TRBV12-3 or TRBV12-4 with TRBJ1-1, with D tentatively TRBD1 (5 bases). The length of the CDR3 is 15 residues. Trimming pared 4 bases from V and 1 base from J, leaving 13 bases between.

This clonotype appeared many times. The CDR3 coding sequence is TGTGCCAGCAGCTTAGCGGGAATAGCATACGGGGAGCTGTTTTTT. Protein product: CASSLAGIAYGELFF. The chain employs TRBV7-2 and TRBJ2-2; no firm D call. Trimming stripped 0 bases from V and 7 bases from J, with 12 bases between. Germline CDR1 SGHTA, CDR2 FQGNSA. The CDR3 spans 15 residues.